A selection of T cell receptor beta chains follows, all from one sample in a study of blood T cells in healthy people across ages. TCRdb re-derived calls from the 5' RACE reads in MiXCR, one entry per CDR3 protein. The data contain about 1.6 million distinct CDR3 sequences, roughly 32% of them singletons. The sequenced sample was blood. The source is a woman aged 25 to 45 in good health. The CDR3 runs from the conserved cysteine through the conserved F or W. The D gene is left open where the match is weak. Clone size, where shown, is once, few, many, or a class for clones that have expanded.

CAGENRVRNTEAFF	TGTGCCGGAGAGAACAGGGTTAGGAACACTGAAGCTTTCTTT	NA	TRBV7-2	TRBJ1-1	NA
CASKQGGPSLYEQYF	TGTGCCAGCAAGCAGGGGGGGCCCTCCCTCTACGAGCAGTACTTC	once	TRBV2	TRBJ2-7	NA
CASSPQPGGIFGSGANVLTF	TGTGCCAGCAGCCCTCAGCCGGGTGGGATCTTCGGGTCTGGGGCCAACGTCCTGACTTTC	NA	TRBV9	TRBJ2-6	NA
CATSTRTGDEQFF	TGTGCCACCAGCACCCGGACAGGGGATGAGCAGTTCTTC	few	TRBV15	TRBJ2-1	TRBD1
CASRPGLAETCEQYF	TGTGCCAGCAGGCCTGGACTAGCGGAAACCTGCGAGCAGTACTTC	NA	TRBV28	TRBJ2-7	TRBD2
CASSQGGGTTNIQYF	TGTGCCAGCAGCCAAGGGGGCGGGACCACAAACATTCAGTACTTC	many	TRBV4-2	TRBJ2-4	NA
CASSPEGRRNNEQFF	TGCGCCAGCAGCCCCGAGGGCAGGCGGAACAATGAGCAGTTCTTC	few	TRBV4-1	TRBJ2-1	NA
CASSTAGPPSQETQYF	TGCGCCAGCAGCACCGCCGGGCCGCCGTCCCAAGAGACCCAGTACTTC	NA	TRBV5-1	TRBJ2-5	NA
CASSLGGLAGRTDTRYF	TGCGCCAGCAGCTTGGGGGGACTGGCGGGAAGGACAGATACGCGGTATTTT	NA	TRBV5-1	TRBJ2-3	NA
CSAPVAGSYEQYF	TGCAGTGCCCCCGTGGCAGGCTCCTACGAGCAGTACTTC	NA	TRBV20-1	TRBJ2-7	NA
CASSPGPLISYNEQFF	TGTGCCAGCAGCCCGGGACCGCTTATCTCCTACAATGAGCAGTTCTTC	few	TRBV5-5	TRBJ2-1	NA
CSVEGAQGPTDTQYF	TGCAGCGTTGAAGGTGCACAGGGTCCCACAGATACGCAGTATTTT	many	TRBV29-1	TRBJ2-3	NA
CASMVSYEQYF	TGTGCCAGCATGGTCTCCTACGAGCAGTACTTC	few	TRBV6-4	TRBJ2-7	NA
CSVMGQGNTEAFF	TGCAGCGTTATGGGACAGGGAAACACTGAAGCTTTCTTT	many	TRBV29-1	TRBJ1-1	TRBD1
CASSQLAGPDRGTQYF	TGTGCCAGCAGTCAACTAGCGGGCCCCGACCGAGGTACGCAGTATTTT	few	TRBV6-2/TRBV6-3	TRBJ2-3	TRBD2
CSARDGQGGRGYTF	TGCAGTGCTAGAGATGGGCAGGGAGGGCGCGGCTACACCTTC	NA	TRBV20-1	TRBJ1-2	NA
CASSPLMLAGPYGYTF	TGTGCCAGCTCACCATTAATGCTGGCAGGGCCCTATGGCTACACCTTC	NA	TRBV18	TRBJ1-2	NA
CASRRGTNEKLFF	TGTGCCAGCCGGAGGGGGACTAATGAAAAACTGTTTTTT	NA	TRBV12-3/TRBV12-4	TRBJ1-4	NA
CASSLFPQSNQPQHF	TGTGCCAGCAGCTTGTTCCCGCAGAGCAATCAGCCCCAGCATTTT	NA	TRBV5-5	TRBJ1-5	NA
CSAVSGRYTGELFF	TGCAGTGCTGTGAGCGGGAGGTACACCGGGGAGCTGTTTTTT	once	TRBV20-1	TRBJ2-2	TRBD2
CASSLYRTSNEQFF	TGTGCCAGCAGCTTATATAGGACTAGCAATGAGCAGTTCTTC	NA	TRBV7-9	TRBJ2-1	TRBD2
CASGLQDPGDEGETQYF	TGTGCCAGCGGCTTACAAGATCCGGGGGACGAAGGAGAGACCCAGTACTTC	once	TRBV7-2	TRBJ2-5	NA
CASSSLKQGPYEQYF	TGTGCCAGCAGCTCACTAAAACAGGGACCCTACGAGCAGTACTTC	few	TRBV5-6	TRBJ2-7	NA
CASSVRGLGYTF	TGTGCCAGCAGCGTCAGGGGGCTTGGCTACACCTTC	NA	TRBV3-1	TRBJ1-2	TRBD1
CASSVLGPQETQYF	TGTGCCAGCAGCGTGTTGGGGCCGCAAGAGACCCAGTACTTC	NA	TRBV9	TRBJ2-5	NA
CASSTTSGGTSTDTQYF	TGTGCCAGCAGCACGACTAGCGGGGGGACTAGCACAGATACGCAGTATTTT	NA	TRBV11-1	TRBJ2-3	TRBD2
CASRGTSGALYNEQFF	TGCGCCAGCAGAGGGACTAGCGGGGCGTTGTACAATGAGCAGTTCTTC	NA	TRBV10-2	TRBJ2-1	TRBD2
CSAPANQETQYF	TGCAGTGCCCCGGCGAACCAAGAGACCCAGTACTTC	many	TRBV20-1	TRBJ2-5	NA
CASSEEGGAEGADTQYF	TGTGCCAGCAGTGAAGAAGGAGGGGCAGAAGGGGCAGATACGCAGTATTTT	NA	TRBV6-1	TRBJ2-3	NA
CASSPRTSGMLDHEQFF	TGTGCCAGCAGTCCAAGGACTAGCGGGATGCTCGACCATGAGCAGTTCTTC	once	TRBV6-1	TRBJ2-1	TRBD2
CASSYFTGATDMQYF	TGTGCCAGCAGTTACTTCACGGGGGCCACAGATATGCAGTATTTT	NA	TRBV6-2/TRBV6-3	TRBJ2-3	NA
CASSQTSGSLNVQFF	TGTGCCAGCAGCCAGACTAGCGGGAGTCTCAATGTGCAGTTCTTC	few	TRBV12-3/TRBV12-4	TRBJ2-1	TRBD2
CASSLGTSGVSVTGELFF	TGTGCCAGCAGCCTGGGGACTAGCGGGGTGTCAGTCACCGGGGAGCTGTTTTTT	few	TRBV7-7	TRBJ2-2	TRBD2
CSALDRGANGYTF	TGCAGTGCCCTCGACAGGGGAGCGAATGGCTACACCTTC	NA	TRBV20-1	TRBJ1-2	TRBD1
CASSESMSGRSPYNEQFF	TGCGCCAGCAGTGAGTCGATGAGCGGGAGAAGCCCCTACAATGAGCAGTTCTTC	NA	TRBV10-1	TRBJ2-1	TRBD2
CASSSPPYGKGGSTDTQYF	TGTGCCAGCAGCTCTCCCCCCTACGGGAAGGGGGGTAGCACAGATACGCAGTATTTT	NA	TRBV7-9	TRBJ2-3	NA
CAIREDGNTEAFF	TGTGCCATCAGGGAGGACGGGAACACTGAAGCTTTCTTT	NA	TRBV10-3	TRBJ1-1	NA